The 12 T cell receptor beta chains in this list originate from one sample, sequenced in a study of CD8+ T cells in alopecia areata. Isolated RNA was reverse transcribed into cDNA used as the sequencing template. Measured with immunoSEQ multiplex PCR; TCRdb has only the in-frame clones, and not every one. The profile shows fewer than 250,000 clones, around two fifths of them singletons. Treatment in this sample: oral pan-JAK inhibitor, 5-10 mg twice daily. Sample: CD4+ T cells sorted from blood, taken at approximately week 30, from a patient treated with tofacitinib. The receptor source for this set is a human donor with alopecia areata.

The chain combines TRBV30 with TRBJ1-1, with a tentative D call TRBD1 (5 bases). CDR1 and CDR2 from the germline V gene are GTSNPN and SVGIG (reference sequence). The V end was cut by 0 bases, the J end by 3 bases, with 11 bases between. CDR3 length: 14 amino acids. This chain's CDR3 is CAWSVQVGYTEAFF. The CDR3 region has the DNA TGTGCCTGGAGTGTACAGGTCGGTTACACTGAAGCTTTCTTT.

Concerning this clone itself: A read error may be the cause here, since a much bigger clone is one base away. Other nucleotide sequences from this sample produce the same CDR3. The chain recombines TRBV5-1 with TRBJ2-3, with D unresolved. Germline V gene sequence: CDR1 SGHRS, CDR2 YFSETQ. This CDR3 has 12 residues. The ends were cut back, 1 base at V and 2 bases at J, with 2 bases in the middle. CDR3 loop: CASSLTTDTQYF. The CDR3 nucleotides are TGCGCCAGCAGCTTGACCACAGATACGCAGTATTTT.

Only a few counts were recorded for this clone. The chain employs TRBV30 and TRBJ2-6; D not resolved. The CDR3 is 14 residues long. Germline CDR1 GTSNPN, CDR2 SVGIG (reference sequence). V was clipped by 3 bases and J by 0 bases, with 6 bases between them. In DNA, the CDR3 is TGTGCCTGGAGAGCTCCCTCTGGGGCCAACGTCCTGACTTTC. This encodes CAWRAPSGANVLTF.

This chain joins TRBV11-2 and TRBJ2-3, with 8 bases aligning to TRBD2. Losses at the gene ends were 5 bases for V and 2 bases for J; bases not matched to a gene: 6. Looked up from germline, CDR1 is SGHAT and CDR2 is FQNNGV. The length of the CDR3 is 15 residues. The CDR3 loop is CASSNQGLATDTQYF. CDR3 DNA: TGTGCCAGCAGCAACCAAGGACTAGCCACAGATACGCAGTATTTT.

V and J are TRBV14 and TRBJ2-6, with D uncertain. Germline CDR1 and CDR2: SGHDN and FVKESK. Trimming removed 6 bases from V and 0 bases from J, with 9 bases in between. The CDR3 spans 15 residues. CDR3 coding DNA: TGTGCCAGCAGACCCAACTTCTCTGGGGCCAACGTCCTGACTTTC. Translation: CASRPNFSGANVLTF.

This sequence joins TRBV30 and TRBJ1-2; 7 bases agree with TRBD1. This CDR3 region has 13 residues. Germline V lookup: CDR1 GTSNPN, CDR2 SVGIG (reference sequence). V dropped 5 bases and J dropped 0; count of bases not matched to a gene: 3. CDR3 coding DNA: TGTGCCTGGGCGGGACAGCCTAACTATGGCTACACCTTC. This translates into CAWAGQPNYGYTF.

A few counts support this clone. This chain's CDR3 is CASSSSPNTEAFF. CDR3 sequence (DNA): TGCGCCAGCAGCTCGAGCCCGAACACTGAAGCTTTCTTT. The chain is built from TRBV5-1 and TRBJ1-1, with D unresolved. V was shortened by 3 bases and J by 1 base, with 7 bases between the two germline ends. CDR1 is SGHRS, CDR2 YFSETQ, per germline. There are 13 residues in the CDR3.

This chain uses TRBV7-2 with TRBJ1-5, with D maybe TRBD1 (5 bases). The CDR3 runs 15 residues. Germline CDR1 is SGHTA and CDR2 is FQGNSA. Trimming stripped 2 bases from V and 3 bases from J, with 11 bases between. The CDR3 bases are TGTGCCAGCAGCTTACAGGGTGGTAACAATCAGCCCCAGCATTTT. This codes for CASSLQGGNNQPQHF.

This clone was seen a few times. The chain recombines TRBV6-5 with TRBJ2-7, with D maybe TRBD2 (5 bases). CDR1 is MNHEY and CDR2 is SVGAGI in the germline V gene. With 0 bases removed from V and 0 bases from J, the gap between germline ends came to 9 bases. The length of the CDR3 is 15 residues. CDR3 region: CASSYSRRSSYEQYF. The CDR3 region has the DNA TGTGCCAGCAGTTACTCGAGGAGGAGCTCCTACGAGCAGTACTTC.

This clone came up many times. The gene calls are TRBV14 and TRBJ1-2, with no clear D. Looked up from germline, CDR1 is SGHDN and CDR2 is FVKESK. V lost 0 bases to trimming and J lost 6 bases, with 8 bases between them. This CDR3 is 13 amino acids long. For the CDR3, the DNA is TGTGCCAGCAGCCAAGATCGTGCGAATGGCTACACCTTC. It specifies CASSQDRANGYTF.

The CDR3 DNA reads TGCGCCAGCAGCTTGGAAGCTAACTATGGCTACACCTTC. Translated, it gives CASSLEANYGYTF. The chain is built from TRBV5-1 and TRBJ1-2; no clear D gene. Trimming removed 0 bases from V and 0 bases from J, with 3 bases in between. The CDR3 is 13 amino acids. Germline-derived CDR1 and CDR2 are SGHRS and YFSETQ.

The chain is built from TRBV5-1 and TRBJ2-2; D not certain. V was trimmed by 4 bases and J by 6 bases, leaving 7 bases between them. The CDR3 totals 12 residues. Germline V gene lookup returns CDR1 SGHRS and CDR2 YFSETQ. The CDR3 DNA reads as TGCGCCAGCAGCGAAGAATCCGGGGAGCTGTTTTTT. Translated: CASSEESGELFF.